Presented here are 9 T cell receptor beta chains from one specimen sequenced in a study of shared clonotypes between healthy human individuals. Using immunoSEQ multiplex PCR, the repertoire was profiled, and TCRdb retains in-frame clones only, with some absent. The repertoire has about 2,100,000 clones, 93% of them found once; the top ten carry approximately 1.7%. Naive CD8 cells comprised CD45RO-negative, CCR7-positively selected cells, excluding terminally differentiated effector memory CD45RA+ cells. Sample: naive CD8+ T cells from PBMCs. All receptors derive from a man aged 18 to 30 in good health. Some clones in this sample may be carry-over from other donors' samples.

In DNA form, the CDR3 reads TGTGCCAGCAGCTTGGATCCGGGACTAGCGGGCCCAGATACGCAGTATTTT. Protein: CASSLDPGLAGPDTQYF. The V gene is TRBV5-6, the J gene TRBJ2-3; TRBD2 agrees at 12 bases. The CDR3 spans 17 residues. Germline V lookup: CDR1 SGHDT, CDR2 YYEEEE. V lost 0 bases to trimming and J lost 4 bases; unmatched junction nucleotides: 6.

This sequence joins TRBV7-9 and TRBJ1-2; D not resolved. Trimming cost V 0 bases and J 1 base, with 6 bases left between them. The CDR3 spans 14 residues. Germline values: CDR1 SEHNR, CDR2 FQNEAQ (reference sequence). The DNA for the CDR3 is TGTGCCAGCAGCTTAGCGCCGTATAACTATGGCTACACCTTC. This encodes CASSLAPYNYGYTF.

This chain links TRBV29-1 with TRBJ2-7, with D unclear. This CDR3 region has 14 residues. V lost 7 bases, J lost 1 base, and 17 bases lay in between. Germline assignment: CDR1 SQVTM and CDR2 ANQGSEA. CDR3 coding DNA: TGCAGCGCCTCATCGGGCAGAAGATCCTACGAGCAGTACTTC. The encoded protein is CSASSGRRSYEQYF.

The genes are TRBV27 and TRBJ1-5, with 8 bases that match TRBD1. V gave up 6 bases and J gave up 6 bases; unmatched junction bases: 4. This CDR3 is built from 13 residues. CDR1 and CDR2 (germline): MNHEY, SMNVEV (reference sequence). CDR3: CASSDRGGQPQHF. In nucleotides, the CDR3 is TGTGCCAGCAGCGACAGGGGCGGTCAGCCCCAGCATTTT.

The rearrangement joins TRBV11-2 to TRBJ2-1, with D perhaps matching TRBD2 (5 bases). The germline V and J ends were trimmed by 2 bases and 3 bases, with 8 bases remaining between them. CDR1 is SGHAT, CDR2 FQNNGV, per germline. The CDR3 is 14 amino acids. The CDR3 DNA reads as TGTGCCAGCAGCTTAATCGGGGACTACAATGAGCAGTTCTTC. Translated, it gives CASSLIGDYNEQFF.

This chain connects TRBV28 to TRBJ2-1, with D possibly being TRBD2 (5 bases). The CDR3 sequence is 16 residues long. Between the trimmed V and J ends, which lost 4 bases and 1 base, there was a span of 14 bases. Germline V gene lookup returns CDR1 MDHEN and CDR2 SYDVKM. In DNA form, the CDR3 reads TGTGCCAGCAGTTGGATTGGGTTAGCGTCCTACAATGAGCAGTTCTTC. It specifies CASSWIGLASYNEQFF.

V gene TRBV19 combines with J gene TRBJ1-2, with 9 bases lining up with TRBD1. Losses at the gene ends were 6 bases for V and 7 bases for J; bases not matched to a gene: 18. Germline-derived CDR1 and CDR2 are LNHDA and SQIVND (reference sequence). This CDR3 contains 17 residues. Here the CDR3 DNA reads TGTGCCAGTAGCTATGGGATTACCTGGGACAGGGTAGTTGGCTACACCTTC. It translates to CASSYGITWDRVVGYTF.

The V and J genes are TRBV5-1 and TRBJ2-1; 8 bases fit TRBD1. The length of the CDR3 is 17 residues. After removal of 4 bases from V and 3 bases from J, the junction contained 12 bases not matched to a gene. Germline V gene sequence: CDR1 SGHRS, CDR2 YFSETQ. In DNA form, the CDR3 reads TGCGCCAGCAGCGTACATTCAGGGGGCCTCGTCTACAATGAGCAGTTCTTC. Translated, it gives CASSVHSGGLVYNEQFF.

The V gene is TRBV7-9, the J gene TRBJ1-2; tentative D call: TRBD1 (6 bases). Germline loops: CDR1 SEHNR, CDR2 FQNEAQ (reference sequence). The CDR3 covers 15 residues. Trimming removed 5 bases from V and 9 bases from J, with 22 bases in between. This chain's CDR3 is CASSELGGPASSYTF. The DNA of the CDR3 is TGTGCCAGCAGCGAACTGGGGGGGCCGGCTTCGAGCTACACCTTC.